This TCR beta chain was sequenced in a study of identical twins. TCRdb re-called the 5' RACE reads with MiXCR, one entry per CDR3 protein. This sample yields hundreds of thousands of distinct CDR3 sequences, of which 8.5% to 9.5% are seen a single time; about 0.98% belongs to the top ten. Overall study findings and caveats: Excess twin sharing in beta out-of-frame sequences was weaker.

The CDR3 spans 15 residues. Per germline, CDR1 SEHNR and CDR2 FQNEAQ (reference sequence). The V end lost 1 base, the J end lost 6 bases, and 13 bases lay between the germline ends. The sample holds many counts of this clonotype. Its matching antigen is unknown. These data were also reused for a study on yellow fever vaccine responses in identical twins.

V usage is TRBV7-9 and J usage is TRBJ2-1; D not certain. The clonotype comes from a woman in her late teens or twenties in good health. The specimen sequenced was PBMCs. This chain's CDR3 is CASSLGSFAVNEQFF. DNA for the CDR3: TGTGCCAGCAGCTTAGGTAGCTTCGCGGTCAATGAGCAGTTCTTC.